This T cell receptor beta chain was sequenced in a study of multiple sclerosis patients with progressive multifocal leukoencephalopathy. Study outcomes and limitations: Before and during natalizumab, the clones expanded at PML already existed.

The CDR3 length is 14 residues. V lost 0 bases and J lost 2, with 9 bases in between. CDR1 SGHDT and CDR2 YYEEEE come from the germline V gene. Assay: immunoSEQ multiplex PCR; the TCRdb copy retains only in-frame clones and omits some. The sample yields around 28,000 clones, more than 70% seen once. For this clone: Its specificity is unknown.

Time point given: before natalizumab initiation. The clonotype comes from a human donor with multiple sclerosis. V gene TRBV5-6 combines with J gene TRBJ2-7; D is undetermined. The sample comprised PBMCs. The CDR3, as DNA: TGTGCCAGCAGCTTGGTAGGGCAGGCCTACGAGCAGTACTTC. It specifies CASSLVGQAYEQYF.